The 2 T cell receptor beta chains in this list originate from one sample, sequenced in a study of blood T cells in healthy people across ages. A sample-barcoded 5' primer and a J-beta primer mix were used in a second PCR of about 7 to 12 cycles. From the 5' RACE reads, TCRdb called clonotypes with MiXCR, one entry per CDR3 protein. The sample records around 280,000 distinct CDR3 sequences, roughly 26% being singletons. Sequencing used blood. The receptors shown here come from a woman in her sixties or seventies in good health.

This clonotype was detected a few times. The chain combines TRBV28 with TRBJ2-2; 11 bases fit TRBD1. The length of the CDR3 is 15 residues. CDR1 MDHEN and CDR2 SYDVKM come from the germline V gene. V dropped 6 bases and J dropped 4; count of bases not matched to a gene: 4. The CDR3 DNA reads TGTGCCAGCAGCCTGGGACAGGGGGGCACCGGGGAGCTGTTTTTT. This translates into CASSLGQGGTGELFF.

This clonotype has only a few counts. The CDR3 DNA reads TGTGCCAGCAGCTTAGCAGCGGGAGATAACGAGCAGTACTTC. This sequence encodes CASSLAAGDNEQYF. This rearrangement joins TRBV7-9 to TRBJ2-7, with 8 bases that match TRBD2. V lost 0 bases to trimming and J lost 5 bases; unmatched junction nucleotides: 3. The CDR3 has 14 amino acids. Germline V lookup: CDR1 SEHNR, CDR2 FQNEAQ (reference sequence).